The source of this TCR beta chain is a study of T cells after yellow fever vaccination. A single record per CDR3 protein comes from TCRdb applying MiXCR to the 5' RACE reads. The sample carries about 230,000 distinct CDR3 sequences, less than 7.5% recorded once. This clonotype was seen a handful of times. V was pared by 5 bases and J by 2 bases, with 11 bases between. Germline lookup yields CDR1 SEHNR and CDR2 FQNEAQ (reference sequence). CDR3 size: 14 residues. This sequence was found in a man aged 30-40 years who received the YFV17D yellow fever vaccine. Material: CD4+ T cells sorted from PBMCs, obtained on the day of the yellow fever booster vaccination. The rearrangement joins TRBV7-9 to TRBJ2-3; D may be TRBD1 or TRBD2 (5 bases each). The CDR3 here is CASSLRDHTDTQYF. CDR3 nucleotide sequence: TGTGCCAGCAGCCTACGGGACCACACAGATACGCAGTATTTT.